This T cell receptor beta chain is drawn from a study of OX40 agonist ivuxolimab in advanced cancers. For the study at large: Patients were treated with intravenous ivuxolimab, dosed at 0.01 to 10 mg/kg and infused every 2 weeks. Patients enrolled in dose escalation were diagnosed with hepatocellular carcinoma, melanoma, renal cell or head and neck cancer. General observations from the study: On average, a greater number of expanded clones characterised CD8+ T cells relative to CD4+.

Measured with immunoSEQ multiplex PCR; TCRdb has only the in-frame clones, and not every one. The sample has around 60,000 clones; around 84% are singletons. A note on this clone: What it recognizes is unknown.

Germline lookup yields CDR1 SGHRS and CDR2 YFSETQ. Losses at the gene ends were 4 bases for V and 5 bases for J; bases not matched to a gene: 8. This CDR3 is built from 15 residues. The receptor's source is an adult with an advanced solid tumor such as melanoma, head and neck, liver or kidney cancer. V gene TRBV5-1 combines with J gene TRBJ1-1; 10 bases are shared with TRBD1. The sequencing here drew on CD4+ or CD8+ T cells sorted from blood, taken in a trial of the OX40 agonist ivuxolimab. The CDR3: CASSAQTGGDTEAFF. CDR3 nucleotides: TGCGCCAGCAGCGCGCAGACAGGGGGCGATACTGAAGCTTTCTTT. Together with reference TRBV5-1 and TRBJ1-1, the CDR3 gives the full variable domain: KAGVTQTPRYLIKTRGQQVTLSCSPISGHRSVSWYQQTPGQGLQFLFEYFSETQRNKGNFPGRFSGRQFSNSRSEMNVSTLELGDSALYLCASSAQTGGDTEAFFGQGTRLTVV.